In its sample, the clone carrying this T cell receptor (beta chain) was seen once. Original data processing: Amplification with reference gene primers provided the estimates of nucleated cell counts. Repertoires were generated with immunoSEQ multiplex PCR, while TCRdb's copy carries only in-frame clones and drops some. That table furnishes V, J and clone size, whereas the DNA furnished D and trimming. The table includes about 59,000 clones, around 90% detected once. These data come from a study of blood T cell repertoires in COVID-19. Study information: There were acute and convalescent COVID-19 samples, and they came from the United States, Italy and Spain. PBMCs, B-cell-depleted T cells, or T cells provided the cDNA or gDNA that made up the material.

Losses at the gene ends were 5 bases for V and 12 bases for J; bases not matched to a gene: 7. The CDR3 runs 15 residues. Germline V gene sequence: CDR1 MNHEY, CDR2 SVGEGT. Material for sequencing was peripheral blood. The TCR was taken from a man at least 80 years old with acute or convalescent COVID-19. The chain couples TRBV6-2 or TRBV6-3 to TRBJ2-1, with 16 bases aligning to TRBD2. The CDR3 DNA is TGTGCCAGCAGTCTTGGGACTAGCGGGGGGGCCGGGCAGTTCTTC. It specifies CASSLGTSGGAGQFF.